Below are 32 T cell receptor beta chains sequenced from a single sample in a study of regulatory T cells in long-lasting Graves disease. Relying on iRepertoire HTBI primers and Arm-PCR of CDR3 regions, the team built TCR beta libraries. TCRdb re-called the multiplex PCR reads through MiXCR, storing one row per CDR3 protein. The sample holds more than 450,000 distinct CDR3 sequences, about 12% seen once. Time point specified: newly diagnosed GD, antithyroid drugs for less than 3 months. RNA extracted from PBMCs served as the sequencing template. The sample also formed part of further work on T cells in Graves' hyperthyroidism and ophthalmopathy.

The source was peripheral blood mononuclear cells (PBMCs), collected at new diagnosis, from a patient treated with antithyroid drugs. The receptors here all came from a woman in her 30s with Graves disease.

This clonotype was recorded many times. This chain uses TRBV14 with TRBJ1-1; TRBD1 is a possible D gene (5 bases). The CDR3 contains 15 residues. With 0 bases removed from V and 4 bases from J, the gap between germline ends came to 12 bases. CDR1 and CDR2 (germline): SGHDN, FVKESK. This CDR3 reads CASSQDLAGITEAFF. The CDR3 DNA follows: TGTGCCAGCAGCCAAGATCTCGCAGGGATCACTGAAGCTTTCTTT.

This clonotype was counted many times. Here the CDR3 reads CASAPRGDLNTGELFF. In DNA form, the CDR3 reads TGTGCCAGCGCACCTAGGGGGGACCTGAACACCGGGGAGCTGTTTTTT. The V gene is TRBV2, the J gene TRBJ2-2, with D tentatively TRBD1 or TRBD2 (6 bases each). CDR3 length equals 16 residues. Looked up from germline, CDR1 is SNHLY and CDR2 is FYNNEI. Trimming shortened V by 8 bases and J by 1 base, and 17 bases separated the two germline ends.

This clonotype was counted many times. V is TRBV9 and J is TRBJ2-7, with 8 bases fitting TRBD1. V shed 1 base and J 5 bases; nucleotides not matched to a gene: 5. There are 14 residues in the CDR3. Germline V lookup: CDR1 SGDLS, CDR2 YYNGEE. The CDR3 nucleotides read TGTGCCAGCAGCGTAAAGGACAGGGTCGACGAGCAGTACTTC. This sequence encodes CASSVKDRVDEQYF.

The table lists this clonotype with many counts. The chain employs TRBV24-1 and TRBJ2-3, with 12 bases matching TRBD2. V gave up 9 bases and J gave up 0 bases; unmatched junction bases: 0. CDR3 size: 14 residues. Germline lookup yields CDR1 KGHDR and CDR2 SFDVKD. The DNA for the CDR3 is TGTGCCACCGGGACTAGCGGGAGCACAGATACGCAGTATTTT. Its protein product is CATGTSGSTDTQYF.

This clonotype was picked up many times. The chain uses TRBV2 and TRBJ2-7, with D perhaps matching TRBD2 (6 bases). V was trimmed by 1 base and J by 3 bases, leaving 10 bases between them. Germline V gene sequence: CDR1 SNHLY, CDR2 FYNNEI. This CDR3 has 14 residues. CDR3 in amino acids: CASSEEGSGYEQYF. CDR3 coding DNA: TGTGCCAGCAGTGAAGAGGGTAGCGGCTACGAGCAGTACTTC. The full variable domain, its missing parts supplied by reference TRBV2 and TRBJ2-7, is EPEVTQTPSHQVTQMGQEVILRCVPISNHLYFYWYRQILGQKVEFLVSFYNNEISEKSEIFDDQFSVERPDGSNFTLKIRSTKLEDSAMYFCASSEEGSGYEQYFGPGTRLTVT.

This clonotype has a count of ten or more. The chain carries TRBV30 and TRBJ1-1, with D perhaps matching TRBD1 (5 bases). Per the germline V gene, CDR1 is GTSNPN and CDR2 is SVGIG (reference sequence). There are 18 residues in the CDR3. The germline V and J ends were trimmed by 1 base and 0 bases, with 21 bases remaining between them. This CDR3 is CAWSARQGPKPMNTEAFF. Here the CDR3 DNA reads TGTGCCTGGAGTGCTCGCCAGGGACCCAAACCAATGAACACTGAAGCTTTCTTT.

Comments on this clonotype: The junction differs from germline at one of its ends, possibly a read error. The chain is built from TRBV11-2 and TRBJ1-1, with D possibly being TRBD1 (6 bases). CDR3 length: 15 amino acids. From germline, CDR1 is SGHAT and CDR2 FQNNGV. The DNA of the CDR3 is TGTGCCGGCAGCTTAGTAGGGGGGGTGAACACTGAAGCTTTCTTT. This sequence encodes CAGSLVGGVNTEAFF.

The chain recombines TRBV6-2 or TRBV6-3 with TRBJ2-1, with D uncertain. This CDR3 has 16 residues. The germline V gene has CDR1 MNHEY and CDR2 SVGEGT. V was clipped by 2 bases and J by 0 bases, with 11 bases between them. The CDR3 DNA sequence: TGTGCCAGCAGTTACCAGCCCAGGTACTCCTACAATGAGCAGTTCTTC. Amino acid sequence: CASSYQPRYSYNEQFF.

This clonotype was seen at least ten times. This rearrangement joins TRBV28 to TRBJ1-1; 12 bases map to TRBD1. The CDR3 consists of 16 residues. The V gene's germline CDR1 is MDHEN and CDR2 SYDVKM. Trimming cost V 2 bases and J 1 base; bases outside gene matches: 2. The CDR3 region has the DNA TGTGCCAGCAGTTTAGGGGGACAGGGGGCGAACACTGAAGCTTTCTTT. Protein sequence: CASSLGGQGANTEAFF.

This clonotype has a handful of counts. V and J are TRBV19 and TRBJ2-3, with TRBD2 as a possible D gene (5 bases). The germline V gene has CDR1 LNHDA and CDR2 SQIVND (reference sequence). The CDR3 is 14 amino acids. Trimming cost V 0 bases and J 7 bases, with 11 bases left between them. CDR3 amino acids: CASSIDLSGNTQYF. CDR3 DNA sequence: TGTGCCAGTAGTATAGATCTGTCCGGGAATACGCAGTATTTT.

This clonotype was seen repeatedly, ten times or more. The chain has TRBV10-3 and TRBJ1-2; unclear D gene. The CDR3 is 11 amino acids. Germline V gene sequence: CDR1 ENHRY, CDR2 SYGVKD. Trimming left V 6 bases short and J 4 bases short, with 6 bases between. The CDR3 DNA sequence: TGTGCCATCAGGGAGGCCTATGGCTACACCTTC. Translation gives CAIREAYGYTF.

This clonotype has at least ten counts. J is TRBJ1-2 and V is TRBV11-2, with 8 bases aligning to TRBD1. CDR3 length: 15 residues. The germline CDR1 and CDR2 sequences are SGHAT and FQNNGV. Germline trimming cut 3 bases from V and 4 bases from J; bases unmatched to any gene: 7. This CDR3 is CASSFQGTGSYGYTF. DNA for the CDR3: TGTGCCAGCAGCTTTCAAGGGACAGGCTCCTATGGCTACACCTTC.

This clonotype was counted ten times or more. The chain is built from TRBV5-4 and TRBJ2-5; TRBD2 matches 7 bases. From germline, CDR1 is SGHNT and CDR2 YYREEE (reference sequence). J was trimmed by 2 bases and V by 2 bases; bases with no gene match: 6. The CDR3 runs to 15 residues. CDR3 amino acids: CASSFGLGGQETQYF. CDR3 bases: TGTGCCAGCAGCTTTGGCCTGGGAGGGCAAGAGACCCAGTACTTC.

Ten or more counts support this clonotype. The chain joins TRBV20-1 to TRBJ2-5; a weak D match, TRBD2 (6 bases). CDR3 length: 14 amino acids. Trimming took 5 bases from V and 5 from J, leaving 18 bases between them. Looked up from germline, CDR1 is DFQATT and CDR2 is SNEGSKA (reference sequence). DNA for the CDR3: TGCAGTGCTCCGGGGGTAACTAGCTGGGAGACCCAGTACTTC. Its translation: CSAPGVTSWETQYF.

In its sample, this clonotype was seen many times. This sequence joins TRBV20-1 and TRBJ2-2; D not certain. From germline, CDR1 is DFQATT and CDR2 SNEGSKA (reference sequence). Between the trimmed V and J ends, which lost 6 bases and 0 bases, there was a span of 11 bases. The CDR3 runs to 14 residues. The CDR3 DNA is TGCAGTGCCCTTGGCCCTCCGAACACCGGGGAGCTGTTTTTT. Its protein is CSALGPPNTGELFF.

At least ten counts were recorded for this clonotype. The J gene is TRBJ2-2, the V gene TRBV11-3; no firm D call. This CDR3 is 12 amino acids long. V lost 5 bases, J lost 7 bases, and 8 bases lay in between. Germline CDR1 and CDR2: SGHNT and YENEEA. In nucleotides, the CDR3 is TGTGCCAGCAGCGTTTGGGGCGGGGAGCTGTTTTTT. Protein sequence: CASSVWGGELFF. The whole variable domain, remainder taken from reference TRBV11-3 and TRBJ2-2, is EAGVVQSPRYKIIEKKQPVAFWCNPISGHNTLYWYLQNLGQGPELLIRYENEEAVDDSQLPKDRFSAERLKGVDSTLKIQPAELGDSAVYLCASSVWGGELFFGEGSRLTVL.

This clonotype was counted ten times or more. The chain carries TRBV19 and TRBJ2-1; TRBD2 might be the D (6 bases). The germline CDR1 and CDR2 sequences are LNHDA and SQIVND (reference sequence). The CDR3 sequence is 15 residues long. V lost 2 bases and J lost 3, with 11 bases in between. This chain's CDR3 is CASSITGGIYNEQFF. In DNA, the CDR3 is TGTGCCAGTAGTATAACGGGCGGGATCTACAATGAGCAGTTCTTC.

This clonotype turned up a few times. The chain combines TRBV18 with TRBJ1-1, with D tentatively TRBD1 (5 bases). CDR1 KGHSH and CDR2 LQKENI come from the germline V gene. The CDR3 runs 17 residues. Trimming left V 2 bases short and J 0 bases short, with 16 bases between. As DNA, the CDR3 is TGTGCCAGCTCACCAACTAAGCCCGGGGCTATGAACACTGAAGCTTTCTTT. Its translation: CASSPTKPGAMNTEAFF.

V usage is TRBV4-1 and J usage is TRBJ1-2; the D is unclear. This CDR3 is 14 amino acids long. V was clipped by 1 base and J by 6 bases, with 12 bases between them. Germline loops: CDR1 MGHRA, CDR2 YSYEKL. In nucleotides, the CDR3 is TGCGCCAGCAGCCAAGCCTGGGTAGGCGATGGCTACACCTTC. Translating it yields CASSQAWVGDGYTF.

This clonotype was recorded at least ten times. The rearrangement joins TRBV19 to TRBJ1-1, with unresolved D. This CDR3 is built from 13 residues. Deletions cut 8 bases from V and 1 base from J, with 11 bases between. The germline CDR1 and CDR2 sequences are LNHDA and SQIVND (reference sequence). CDR3 in DNA: TGTGCCAGTCGATACATGGGGAACACTGAAGCTTTCTTT. It is translated as CASRYMGNTEAFF.

To note about this clonotype: Possible read error: a much larger clone is one base away. The CDR3, as DNA: TGTTCCAGCAGCGGGGCCAGGGAGTCCTACGAGCAGTACTTC. It is translated as CSSSGARESYEQYF. The chain couples TRBV7-8 to TRBJ2-7; 7 bases agree with TRBD2. This CDR3 region has 14 residues. Germline CDR1 SGHVS, CDR2 FQNEAQ.

Here the CDR3 reads CASSEEGGASYEQYF. For the CDR3, the DNA is TGTGCCAGCAGTGAAGAGGGGGGGGCCTCCTACGAGCAGTACTTC. The rearrangement uses TRBV6-1 and TRBJ2-7; a possible D gene is TRBD2 (7 bases). V lost 1 base to trimming and J lost 0 bases, with 10 bases between them. Germline CDR1 and CDR2: MNHNS and SASEGT. The CDR3 has 15 amino acids.

This clonotype was counted ten times or more. This chain joins TRBV7-6 and TRBJ2-1; the D is unclear. The CDR3 spans 15 residues. Germline-derived CDR1 and CDR2 are SGHVS and FNYEAQ. The V gene lost 1 base and the J gene lost 2 bases, with 9 bases spanning the gap. The DNA of the CDR3 is TGTGCCAGCAGCTTAGAACGAAACACCTACAATGAGCAGTTCTTC. This gives the protein CASSLERNTYNEQFF.

The chain uses TRBV5-6 and TRBJ2-3; either TRBD1 or TRBD2 may supply D (6 bases each). Germline CDR1 and CDR2: SGHDT and YYEEEE. Deletions cut 1 base from V and 7 bases from J, with 7 bases between. The CDR3 covers 12 residues. CDR3 DNA sequence: TGTGCCAGCAGCTTGCGGGGGCATACGCAGTATTTT. Amino acid sequence: CASSLRGHTQYF.

This clonotype was observed many times. This chain joins TRBV3-1 and TRBJ2-5; 9 nucleotides match TRBD2. This CDR3 has 20 amino acids. V lost 6 bases and J lost 1; bases outside the gene matches: 21. Germline V gene sequence: CDR1 LGHDT, CDR2 YNNKEL (reference sequence). The CDR3 loop reads CASSPMGLAGEPAIQETQYF. The CDR3 DNA reads TGTGCCAGCAGTCCTATGGGATTAGCGGGAGAGCCCGCCATCCAAGAGACCCAGTACTTC.

This clonotype was seen many times. V is TRBV10-3 and J is TRBJ2-1; D gene uncertain. Trimming took off 4 bases at V and 6 bases at J, with 4 bases between the two ends. The CDR3 extends over 11 amino acids. The germline V gene has CDR1 ENHRY and CDR2 SYGVKD. The CDR3 nucleotides are TGTGCCATCAGTGCAGGCAATGAGCAGTTCTTC. Protein: CAISAGNEQFF.

This clonotype was detected ten times or more. The chain joins TRBV24-1 to TRBJ2-6; D remains ambiguous. The CDR3 loop spans 16 amino acids. Deletions cut 3 bases from V and 0 bases from J, with 8 bases between. The germline gives CDR1 KGHDR, CDR2 SFDVKD. CDR3 loop: CATSDPGISGANVLTF. As DNA, the CDR3 is TGTGCCACCAGTGATCCAGGTATCTCTGGGGCCAACGTCCTGACTTTC.

In this sample, this clonotype turned up a few times. The rearrangement uses TRBV7-9 and TRBJ1-2, with D uncertain. V lost 4 bases and J 4 bases, leaving 16 bases between the germline ends. This CDR3 comprises 15 residues. Germline V gene sequence: CDR1 SEHNR, CDR2 FQNEAQ (reference sequence). CDR3 sequence reads: CASSSWVRLPYGYTF. CDR3 DNA sequence: TGTGCCAGCAGCTCTTGGGTTCGTCTGCCCTATGGCTACACCTTC. The entire variable domain, with the rest obtained from reference TRBV7-9 and TRBJ1-2, is as follows: DTGVSQNPRHKITKRGQNVTFRCDPISEHNRLYWYRQTLGQGPEFLTYFQNEAQLEKSRLLSDRFSAERPKGSFSTLEIQRTEQGDSAMYLCASSSWVRLPYGYTFGSGTRLTVV.

This clonotype was seen many times. The rearrangement uses TRBV7-3 and TRBJ2-1; weak D call: TRBD2 (5 bases). The germline V gene encodes CDR1 SGHTA and CDR2 FQGTGA. V shed 0 bases and J shed 0 bases, with 12 bases lying between them. The CDR3 totals 17 residues. The CDR3 region is CASSLTGLATSYNEQFF. Here the CDR3 DNA reads TGTGCCAGCAGCTTAACAGGTCTAGCCACCTCCTACAATGAGCAGTTCTTC.

This clonotype has just a few counts. The chain is built from TRBV7-9 and TRBJ1-1; no definite D call. V lost 4 bases and J 5 bases, leaving 11 bases between the germline ends. The CDR3 spans 13 residues. Germline CDR1 is SEHNR and CDR2 is FQNEAQ (reference sequence). In DNA form, the CDR3 reads TGTGCCAGCAGCTGGAAGAAATGGACTGAAGCTTTCTTT. Amino acid sequence: CASSWKKWTEAFF.

This clonotype was found many times. The gene calls are TRBV4-1 and TRBJ2-3, with a possible D match to TRBD1 (6 bases). Looked up from germline, CDR1 is MGHRA and CDR2 is YSYEKL. V dropped 3 bases and J dropped 5 bases, with 18 bases sitting between them. CDR3 size: 16 residues. DNA for the CDR3: TGCGCCAGCAGCCATTATTGGCAGGGGAGAGGAGATACGCAGTATTTT. Protein: CASSHYWQGRGDTQYF.

This clonotype was detected ten times or more. The gene calls are TRBV18 and TRBJ1-1; no definite D call. The germline V and J ends were trimmed by 3 bases and 4 bases, with 12 bases remaining between them. In germline, CDR1 is KGHSH, CDR2 LQKENI. The CDR3 is 14 residues long. The CDR3 DNA reads as TGTGCCAGCTCACCGGGTGGTCCGAGCACTGAAGCTTTCTTT. The encoded protein is CASSPGGPSTEAFF.